This T cell receptor (beta chain) stems from a study of shared clonotypes between healthy human individuals. Study-level information: The people who gave samples were a couple of women and three men aged 18 to 49.

As defined, naive CD8 cells were CD45RO-negative and positively selected for CCR7, with terminally differentiated effector memory CD45RA+ cells excluded. Germline V gene lookup returns CDR1 MNHEY and CDR2 SMNVEV (reference sequence). The CDR3 extends over 11 amino acids. Trimming shortened V by 3 bases and J by 10 bases, and 9 bases separated the two germline ends. The data were produced by immunoSEQ multiplex PCR, yet TCRdb's version contains in-frame clones alone and is incomplete. This sample has approximately 2,000,000 clones, with about 93% found just once. Study-level findings and limits: Some clonotypes were shared by all four sorted-subset donors, while others were not shared. The non-shared ones had lower generation probabilities than the shared ones.

As for this clone: As yet, its antigen is unknown.

The receptor was isolated from a man younger than 30 in good health. Some clones in this sample may be carry-over from other donors' samples. The sample taken for sequencing was naive CD8+ T cells from PBMCs. This chain joins TRBV27 and TRBJ1-1; D is unresolved. CDR3 DNA sequence: TGTGCCAGCAGTTTTCGGGGAGTAGCTTTCTTT. This encodes CASSFRGVAFF.